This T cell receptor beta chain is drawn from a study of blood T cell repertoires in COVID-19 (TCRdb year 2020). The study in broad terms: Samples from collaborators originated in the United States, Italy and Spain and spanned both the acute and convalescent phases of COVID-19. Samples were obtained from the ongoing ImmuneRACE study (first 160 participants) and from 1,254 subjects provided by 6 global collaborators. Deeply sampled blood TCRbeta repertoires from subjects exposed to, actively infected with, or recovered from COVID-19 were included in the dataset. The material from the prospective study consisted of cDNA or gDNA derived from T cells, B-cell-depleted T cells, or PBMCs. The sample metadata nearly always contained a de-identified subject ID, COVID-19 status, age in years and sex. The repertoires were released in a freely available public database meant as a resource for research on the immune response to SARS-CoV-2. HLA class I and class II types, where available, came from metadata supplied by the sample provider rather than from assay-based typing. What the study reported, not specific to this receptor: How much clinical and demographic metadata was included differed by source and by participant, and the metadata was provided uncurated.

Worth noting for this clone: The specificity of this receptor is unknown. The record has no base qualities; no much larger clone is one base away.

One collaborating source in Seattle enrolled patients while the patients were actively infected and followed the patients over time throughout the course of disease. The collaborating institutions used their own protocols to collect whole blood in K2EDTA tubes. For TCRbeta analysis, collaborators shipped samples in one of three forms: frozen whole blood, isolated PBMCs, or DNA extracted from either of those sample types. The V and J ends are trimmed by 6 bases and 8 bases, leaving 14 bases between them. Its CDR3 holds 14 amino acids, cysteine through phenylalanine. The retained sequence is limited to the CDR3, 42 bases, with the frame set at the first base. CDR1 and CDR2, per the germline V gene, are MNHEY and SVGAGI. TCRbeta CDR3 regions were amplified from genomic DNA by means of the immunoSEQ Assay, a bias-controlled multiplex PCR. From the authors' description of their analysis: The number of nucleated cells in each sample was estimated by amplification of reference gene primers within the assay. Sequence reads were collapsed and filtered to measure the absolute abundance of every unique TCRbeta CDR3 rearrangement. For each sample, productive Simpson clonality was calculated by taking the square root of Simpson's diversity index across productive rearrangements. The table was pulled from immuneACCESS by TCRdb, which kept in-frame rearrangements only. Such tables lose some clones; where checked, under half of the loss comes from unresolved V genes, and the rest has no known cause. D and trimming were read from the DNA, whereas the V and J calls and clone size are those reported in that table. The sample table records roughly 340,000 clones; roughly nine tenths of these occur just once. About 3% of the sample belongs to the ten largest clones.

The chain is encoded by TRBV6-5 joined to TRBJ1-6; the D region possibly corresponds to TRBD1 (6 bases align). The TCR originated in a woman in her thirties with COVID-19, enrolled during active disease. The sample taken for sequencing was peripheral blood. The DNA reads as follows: TGTGCCAGCAGCTATAGAGGGGGAGATTCACCCCTCCACTTT. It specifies CASSYRGGDSPLHF.